This TCR beta chain stems from a study of post-analysis software for immune sequencing data. Study-wide results and limits: Strong same-batch co-clustering of samples appeared with F measure clustering. Versus controls, multiple sclerosis patients showed significantly lower diversity (normalized Chao1). Patients used about five TRBV segments, including TRBV5-6, TRBV5-1 and TRBV20-1, more often than controls.

Unique molecular identifiers had been added to the TCR beta cDNA libraries. Between roughly 0.95 and 10 million T cells gave rise to a few hundred thousand cDNA molecules. One entry per CDR3 protein, called by TCRdb with MiXCR from the PCR reads. This repertoire shows 250,000 to 300,000 distinct CDR3 sequences, about 40% found once; its top ten account for around 4.7%. This CDR3 spans 12 amino acids. Per the germline V gene, CDR1 is SGHDN and CDR2 is FVKESK. Trimming took 1 base from V and 9 from J, leaving 7 bases between them. As to this clonotype: Its antigen is unidentified. A much more abundant neighbour one base away suggests this may be a read error.

This chain connects TRBV14 to TRBJ2-1, with a tentative D call TRBD2 (6 bases). The source is a girl between 5 and 17 years old with multiple sclerosis. The material sequenced was blood. The CDR3 nucleotides are TGTGCCAGCAGCCAAGGGCGGGGTGAGCAGTTCTTC. It yields the protein CASSQGRGEQFF.